A single sample gave rise to the 18 T cell receptor beta chains below, sequenced in a study of tissue T cells after allogeneic stem cell transplantation. This research-autopsy study prospectively enrolled adult allogeneic hematopoietic cell transplant recipients with steroid-refractory graft-versus-host disease. Some clones are missing from TCRdb's copy, which holds only in-frame ones; the method was immunoSEQ multiplex PCR. The data contain around 2,600 clones, about 70% of them seen just once; the ten biggest clones take up about 15%. The specimen comprised colon tissue, sampled at autopsy. These TCRs come from a male patient aged 60 or over with steroid-refractory graft-versus-host disease after an allogeneic stem cell transplant. Part of the T cell pool may stem from the graft donor.

The rearrangement uses TRBV18 and TRBJ2-7; TRBD1 agrees at 8 bases. The CDR3 has 16 amino acids. CDR1 is KGHSH, CDR2 LQKENI, per germline. With V trimmed by 3 bases and J by 4 bases, 11 bases remained unmatched. The CDR3 DNA reads as TGTGCCAGCTCACCCTACCAGACGACAGGGGCGTACGAGCAGTACTTC. Translation gives CASSPYQTTGAYEQYF.

The chain combines TRBV6-1 with TRBJ2-2; D gene ambiguous. This CDR3 comprises 18 residues. V lost 2 bases and J 0 bases, leaving 16 bases between the germline ends. The germline gives CDR1 MNHNS, CDR2 SASEGT. The CDR3 DNA follows: TGTGCCAGCAGTGAAACCCGACCGGACGGAGCGAACACCGGGGAGCTGTTTTTT. Translated: CASSETRPDGANTGELFF.

Points on this clone: The sample holds other DNA sequences that translate to the same CDR3. This chain links TRBV19 with TRBJ2-7; TRBD1 or TRBD2 may be the D gene (6 bases each). Trimming shortened V by 4 bases and J by 4 bases, and 26 bases separated the two germline ends. Germline CDR1 is LNHDA and CDR2 is SQIVND (reference sequence). The CDR3 is 18 residues long. In DNA, the CDR3 is TGTGCCAGTAGTACAGGGCCCGTAGGAGGGGGTCGCCTTTACGAGCAGTACTTC. This sequence encodes CASSTGPVGGGRLYEQYF.

The V and J genes are TRBV5-1 and TRBJ1-3; D unresolved. Per the germline V gene, CDR1 is SGHRS and CDR2 is YFSETQ. Trimming left V 7 bases short and J 0 bases short, with 8 bases between. This CDR3 has 13 residues. CDR3 sequence reads: CASSTDSGNTIYF. DNA of the CDR3: TGCGCCAGCTCGACTGACTCTGGAAACACCATATATTTT.

This clone was seen a single time. The chain combines TRBV18 with TRBJ1-3, with D possibly TRBD1 on 6 matching bases. Looked up from germline, CDR1 is KGHSH and CDR2 is LQKENI. CDR3 length equals 17 residues. V was shortened by 3 bases and J by 0 bases, with 15 bases between the two germline ends. The CDR3 is CASSPPSGGLSGNTIYF. The CDR3 nucleotides read TGTGCCAGCTCACCGCCCTCGGGGGGGCTCTCTGGAAACACCATATATTTT.

Only one count was recorded for this clone. The chain uses TRBV18 and TRBJ2-7, with 12 bases identical to TRBD1. Germline V lookup: CDR1 KGHSH, CDR2 LQKENI. Unmatched junction bases numbered 3, after V lost 3 bases and J lost 6 bases. The CDR3 covers 14 residues. The CDR3 DNA sequence: TGTGCCAGCTCACCCGGGACAGGGGGCACCGAGCAGTACTTC. This encodes CASSPGTGGTEQYF.

This clone was observed a few times. The missing conserved phenylalanine or tryptophan at the end of this CDR3 makes a read error likely. The limits of the CDR3 on the DNA are not certain, so only TCRdb's listed CDR3 is given. This chain joins TRBV12-3 or TRBV12-4 and TRBJ1-1. The CDR3 length equals 12 residues, ends included. The chain's CDR3 is CASSLAGIQGPD.

The chain links TRBV5-4 to TRBJ2-1; D gene uncertain. The V and J ends lost 0 bases and 3 bases respectively, with 4 bases between them. CDR1 is SGHNT and CDR2 is YYREEE in the germline V gene (reference sequence). The CDR3 sequence is 13 residues long. CDR3 DNA: TGTGCCAGCAGCTTGGGGGGCTACAATGAGCAGTTCTTC. It specifies CASSLGGYNEQFF.

The chain links TRBV5-1 to TRBJ2-7; possibly TRBD1 for D (6 bases). V lost 3 bases and J 1 base, leaving 11 bases between the germline ends. Germline V gene lookup returns CDR1 SGHRS and CDR2 YFSETQ. There are 14 residues in the CDR3. Here the CDR3 DNA reads TGCGCCAGCAGCTCCAACAGGGATTCCTACGAGCAGTACTTC. This codes for CASSSNRDSYEQYF.

The chain uses TRBV7-8 and TRBJ1-6; 7 bases match TRBD1. V gave up 1 base and J gave up 6 bases; unmatched junction bases: 3. The CDR3 loop spans 15 amino acids. Germline CDR1 SGHVS, CDR2 FQNEAQ. This CDR3 is CASSLEQGRNSPLHF. The CDR3 DNA follows: TGTGCCAGCAGCTTAGAACAGGGGCGTAATTCACCCCTCCACTTT.

The chain carries TRBV5-1 and TRBJ1-4, with 12 bases matching TRBD1. J gave up 8 bases and V 1 base, and 12 bases lay outside the gene matches. Per germline, CDR1 SGHRS and CDR2 YFSETQ. The CDR3 extends over 18 amino acids. For the CDR3, the DNA is TGCGCCAGCAGCTTGAATTCTCCCGGGACAGGGGGCGCCGAAAAACTGTTTTTT. Its translation is CASSLNSPGTGGAEKLFF.

The V gene is TRBV11-1, the J gene TRBJ1-6; a weak D match, TRBD1 (6 bases). The V end lost 5 bases, the J end lost 4 bases, and 9 bases lay between the germline ends. The V gene's germline CDR1 is SGHAT and CDR2 FQDESV (reference sequence). There are 14 residues in the CDR3. The CDR3 bases are TGTGCCAGCAGCACTCAGGGGTATAATTCACCCCTCCACTTT. This codes for CASSTQGYNSPLHF.

This clone was found a few times. J is TRBJ1-1 and V is TRBV27, with D uncertain. The V gene lost 7 bases and the J gene lost 0 bases, with 12 bases spanning the gap. CDR1 MNHEY and CDR2 SMNVEV come from the germline V gene (reference sequence). This CDR3 is built from 14 residues. Here the CDR3 DNA reads TGTGCCAGCAAACGCGGGGAGGTGAACACTGAAGCTTTCTTT. It is translated as CASKRGEVNTEAFF.

This clone was recorded a few times. The chain has TRBV7-2 and TRBJ1-1, with no clear D. The CDR3 totals 13 residues. Germline CDR1 and CDR2: SGHTA and FQGNSA. V dropped 2 bases and J dropped 7 bases, with 11 bases sitting between them. CDR3 coding DNA: TGTGCCAGCAGCTTATTGGGCGCCAGTGAAGCTTTCTTT. Translation: CASSLLGASEAFF.

This sequence joins TRBV28 and TRBJ2-3, with unresolved D. The V end was cut by 4 bases, the J end by 4 bases, with 15 bases between. Germline loops: CDR1 MDHEN, CDR2 SYDVKM. This CDR3 spans 15 amino acids. The chain's CDR3 is CASSSLVKKSDTQYF. CDR3 DNA: TGTGCCAGCAGTTCCCTCGTAAAAAAGTCAGATACGCAGTATTTT. The variable domain in full, completed from reference TRBV28 and TRBJ2-3, reads DVKVTQSSRYLVKRTGEKVFLECVQDMDHENMFWYRQDPGLGLRLIYFSYDVKMKEKGDIPEGYSVSREKKERFSLILESASTNQTSMYLCASSSLVKKSDTQYFGPGTRLTVL.

This clone was seen just once. The chain couples TRBV27 to TRBJ2-7; 8 nucleotides align to TRBD1. V trimming: 4 bases; J trimming: 0 bases; junction bases outside the gene matches: 5. The CDR3 covers 15 residues. CDR1 is MNHEY and CDR2 is SMNVEV in the germline V gene (reference sequence). CDR3 in DNA: TGTGCCAGCAGTTCTACGGGACAGGCCTCCTACGAGCAGTACTTC. Translation: CASSSTGQASYEQYF.

In DNA, the CDR3 is TGTGCCAGTGGGCCAGGGAACTACGAGCAGTACTTC. Translating gives CASGPGNYEQYF. This sequence joins TRBV19 and TRBJ2-7; D might be TRBD1 (5 bases). V was cut by 8 bases and J by 3 bases, with 11 bases left in between. This CDR3 is built from 12 residues. Germline loops: CDR1 LNHDA, CDR2 SQIVND (reference sequence).

This chain links TRBV2 with TRBJ1-1; D might be TRBD1 (6 bases). The CDR3 contains 15 residues. The V gene lost 0 bases and the J gene lost 5 bases, with 13 bases spanning the gap. Looked up from germline, CDR1 is SNHLY and CDR2 is FYNNEI. CDR3 protein: CASSEARPGETEAFF. The CDR3, as DNA: TGTGCCAGCAGTGAAGCGCGGCCAGGGGAGACTGAAGCTTTCTTT.